These T cell receptor beta chains were read from a single sample in a study of vaccination effects on CD4 cells after COVID-19. The protocol was immunoSEQ multiplex PCR, while the TCRdb copy is restricted to in-frame clones and leaves out a portion. The profile shows 40,000 to 45,000 clones, more than 65% of them singletons. The antigens of these receptors remain unknown. The input for sequencing was CD4+ T cells from PBMCs cultured without peptide, taken after COVID-19 vaccination. The receptors originated from a human donor who had a prior SARS-CoV-2 infection. The CDR3 runs from the conserved cysteine through the conserved F or W. D genes are given only for firm matches. Size values are once, few and many counts, or a class for expanded clones, and some rows have none.

>TRBD2|TRBJ2-7|medium-sized|TRBV4-2
CASSQLLAGGYEQYF
TGTGCCAGCAGCCAGCTACTAGCGGGGGGCTACGAGCAGTACTTC
>.|TRBJ2-5|once|TRBV9
CASSVAEGTPEVVTQYF
TGTGCCAGCAGCGTAGCTGAGGGGACACCGGAGGTTGTGACCCAGTACTTC
>.|TRBJ1-2|.|TRBV6-1
CASSERGREGYGYTF
TGTGCCAGCAGTGAACGAGGCAGAGAAGGCTATGGCTACACCTTC
>.|TRBJ2-1|.|TRBV5-1
CASSYSGVTSYNEQFF
TGCGCCAGCAGCTACAGTGGGGTAACCTCCTACAATGAGCAGTTCTTC
>.|TRBJ2-7|.|TRBV4-2
CASSQRARAADEQYF
TGTGCCAGCAGCCAACGGGCCAGGGCAGCCGACGAGCAGTACTTC
>TRBD1|TRBJ1-5|.|TRBV19
CASSRNRGVYNQPQHF
TGTGCCAGTAGTAGGAACAGGGGGGTTTACAATCAGCCCCAGCATTTT
>TRBD1|TRBJ2-5|.|TRBV7-9
CASSRDRGPQETQYF
TGTGCCAGCAGCAGAGACAGGGGGCCCCAAGAGACCCAGTACTTC
>TRBD2|TRBJ2-1|few|TRBV11-3
CASSLGGREQFF
TGTGCCAGCAGCTTGGGGGGGAGAGAGCAGTTCTTC
>TRBD2|TRBJ2-1|medium-sized|TRBV24-1
CATSDPGGAGVEQFF
TGTGCCACCAGTGACCCGGGGGGAGCGGGAGTAGAGCAGTTCTTC
>.|TRBJ1-2|.|TRBV19
CASSRTSGAANYGYTF
TGTGCCAGTAGTAGGACTTCTGGGGCAGCTAACTATGGCTACACCTTC
>.|TRBJ1-2|.|TRBV2
CASSEYRGRNYGYTF
TGTGCCAGCAGTGAATACCGGGGAAGGAACTATGGCTACACCTTC
>.|TRBJ1-6|.|TRBV2
CASSEAWGAYNSPLHF
TGTGCCAGCAGTGAAGCTTGGGGGGCCTATAATTCACCCCTCCACTTT
>TRBD1|TRBJ1-6|.|TRBV27
CASSLRRQGYSPLHF
TGTGCCAGCAGTTTAAGGAGACAGGGGTATTCACCCCTCCACTTT
>.|TRBJ2-5|.|TRBV11-2
CASSWGQQETQYF
TGTGCCAGCAGCTGGGGGCAGCAAGAGACCCAGTACTTC
>.|TRBJ1-6|few|TRBV3-1/TRBV3-2
CASRGIDNSPLHF
TGTGCCAGCAGGGGGATAGATAATTCACCCCTCCACTTT
>.|TRBJ1-3|.|TRBV6-5
CASSLTGFGNTIYF
TGTGCCAGCAGTCTGACAGGATTTGGAAACACCATATATTTT
>.|TRBJ1-6|few|TRBV3-1/TRBV3-2
CATGQFYNSPLHF
TGTGCCACCGGGCAGTTCTACAATTCACCCCTCCACTTT
>.|TRBJ1-2|.|TRBV7-2
CASSTAARGHYGYTF
TGTGCCAGCAGCACGGCAGCCAGGGGCCACTATGGCTACACCTTC
>.|TRBJ2-3|.|TRBV11-1
CASSSRKDSSTDTQYF
TGTGCCAGCAGCAGCCGAAAGGACAGTAGCACAGATACGCAGTATTTT
>.|TRBJ2-7|.|TRBV11-2
CASRRTTDGSEQYF
TGTGCCAGCAGACGTACCACGGACGGAAGCGAGCAGTACTTC
>TRBD1|TRBJ2-2|.|TRBV2
CASFPKPGTANTGELFF
TGTGCCAGTTTCCCGAAGCCCGGGACAGCAAACACCGGGGAGCTGTTTTTT
>.|TRBJ1-1|once|TRBV5-6
CASSLAAGFTEAFF
TGTGCCAGCAGCTTGGCCGCGGGTTTCACTGAAGCTTTCTTT
>.|TRBJ1-2|.|TRBV9
CASSVVASGRGYTF
TGTGCCAGCAGCGTAGTAGCATCAGGTCGTGGCTACACCTTC
>TRBD1|TRBJ2-2|.|TRBV4-2
CASSQDLAGQGNTGELFF
TGTGCCAGCAGCCAAGATCTTGCAGGACAGGGGAACACCGGGGAGCTGTTTTTT
>.|TRBJ1-1|.|TRBV4-2
CASSQEMGRLMNTEAFF
TGTGCCAGCAGCCAAGAGATGGGGAGACTAATGAACACTGAAGCTTTCTTT
>TRBD1|TRBJ1-1|.|TRBV6-6
CASSTKTGANTEAFF
TGTGCCAGCAGTACAAAGACAGGGGCGAACACTGAAGCTTTCTTT
>.|TRBJ2-3|.|TRBV5-1
CASSLRSTDTQYF
TGCGCCAGCAGCTTGCGGTCTACCGATACGCAGTATTTT
>.|TRBJ2-6|.|TRBV10-3
CAISETGRSPGANVLTF
TGTGCCATCAGTGAGACGGGGAGATCCCCCGGGGCCAACGTCCTGACTTTC
>TRBD1|TRBJ1-2|.|TRBV6-5
CASSYADRGGGYTF
TGTGCCAGCAGTTACGCGGACAGGGGAGGAGGCTACACCTTC
>.|TRBJ2-2|.|TRBV2
CASQPANTGELFF
TGTGCCAGCCAGCCCGCGAACACCGGGGAGCTGTTTTTT
>.|TRBJ2-5|.|TRBV4-3
CASSQDQHGGETQYF
TGCGCCAGCAGCCAAGATCAGCATGGGGGCGAGACCCAGTACTTC
>TRBD2|TRBJ2-5|.|TRBV20-1
CSASPRGGVETQYF
TGCAGTGCTAGTCCGCGGGGGGGTGTGGAGACCCAGTACTTC
>.|TRBJ2-1|.|TRBV7-3
CASSWGLGGYNEQFF
TGTGCCAGCAGCTGGGGACTGGGGGGTTACAATGAGCAGTTCTTC
>TRBD2|TRBJ2-2|.|TRBV29-1
CSVVRGGVGTGELFF
TGCAGCGTTGTCCGCGGGGGGGTAGGGACCGGGGAGCTGTTTTTT
>.|TRBJ2-1|.|TRBV4-2
CASSQGVARGYNEQFF
TGTGCCAGCAGCCAAGGGGTCGCGAGGGGCTACAATGAGCAGTTCTTC
>.|TRBJ2-7|.|TRBV5-6
CASRGVTNSYEQYF
TGTGCCAGCAGGGGAGTTACTAACTCCTACGAGCAGTACTTC
>.|TRBJ1-2|.|TRBV6-2/TRBV6-3
CASSTILGYTF
TGTGCCAGCAGTACTATTCTGGGCTACACCTTC
>TRBD2|TRBJ2-1|.|TRBV19
CASSIIRGGWLAGGGNEQFF
TGTGCCAGTAGTATAATTCGAGGAGGGTGGCTAGCGGGAGGAGGAAATGAGCAGTTCTTC
>TRBD2|TRBJ2-7|.|TRBV7-9
CASSRREGPRYEQYF
TGTGCCAGCAGCCGGCGGGAGGGCCCTCGGTACGAGCAGTACTTC
>TRBD1|TRBJ1-1|.|TRBV29-1
CSVTRQGTVSQAFF
TGCAGCGTTACCAGACAGGGGACGGTATCCCAAGCTTTCTTT
>.|TRBJ2-2|.|TRBV2
CASRRGAGGELFF
TGTGCCAGCAGACGGGGGGCGGGCGGGGAGCTGTTTTTT
>TRBD2|TRBJ2-3|.|TRBV20-1
CSASPPGGTDTQYF
TGCAGTGCTAGTCCTCCGGGGGGGACAGATACGCAGTATTTT
>.|TRBJ2-2|.|TRBV27
CASSSSGYYENTGELFF
TGTGCCAGCAGTTCCTCCGGCTACTATGAAAACACCGGGGAGCTGTTTTTT
>.|TRBJ1-3|.|TRBV15
CATSRDLVSSGNTIYF
TGTGCCACCAGCAGAGATTTGGTATCCTCTGGAAACACCATATATTTT
>.|TRBJ1-4|.|TRBV30
CAWSLGGLREKLFF
TGTGCCTGGTCCTTGGGGGGGCTCCGCGAAAAACTGTTTTTT
>.|TRBJ1-1|.|TRBV5-8
CASSFREDTEAFF
TGTGCCAGCAGCTTTAGGGAGGACACTGAAGCTTTCTTT
>.|TRBJ2-7|.|TRBV6-5
CASSYSGSRDWNEQYF
TGTGCCAGCAGTTACTCGGGATCCAGGGACTGGAACGAGCAGTACTTC
>.|TRBJ1-6|.|TRBV6-1
CASSEFGGSGSPLHF
TGTGCCAGCAGTGAATTTGGGGGTTCAGGATCACCCCTCCACTTT
>.|TRBJ1-1|once|TRBV2
CASSKGVGTEAFF
TGTGCCAGCAGTAAGGGGGTGGGCACTGAAGCTTTCTTT
>.|TRBJ1-5|once|TRBV9
CASSVDSHQPQHF
TGTGCCAGCAGCGTAGACAGTCATCAGCCCCAGCATTTT
>.|TRBJ2-1|.|TRBV7-9
CASSLSGTTNEQFF
TGTGCCAGCAGCCTGTCCGGGACAACCAATGAGCAGTTCTTC
>.|TRBJ1-6|.|TRBV19
CASAGSYNSPLHF
TGTGCCAGCGCCGGCTCCTATAATTCACCCCTCCACTTT
>.|TRBJ2-1|.|TRBV7-2
CASSLSSLHEQFF
TGTGCCAGCAGCTTATCCTCGTTACATGAGCAGTTCTTC
>.|TRBJ1-4|.|TRBV6-2/TRBV6-3
CASSYGAYEKLFF
TGTGCCAGCAGTTACGGGGCTTATGAAAAACTGTTTTTT
>.|TRBJ2-5|once|TRBV5-1
CASSLGTLGPETQYF
TGCGCCAGCAGCTTGGGGACCCTTGGGCCAGAGACCCAGTACTTC
>.|TRBJ2-3|.|TRBV7-3
CASSLERTDTQYF
TGTGCCAGCAGCTTAGAGAGGACAGATACGCAGTATTTT
>TRBD1|TRBJ1-4|.|TRBV3-1/TRBV3-2
CASSQDETGKREKLFF
TGTGCCAGCAGCCAAGATGAGACAGGGAAGCGCGAAAAACTGTTTTTT
>.|TRBJ2-7|.|TRBV5-1
CASSPRTDEQYF
TGCGCCAGCAGCCCTAGGACTGACGAGCAGTACTTC
>.|TRBJ1-1|.|TRBV7-3
CASSLTGMTGSEAFF
TGTGCCAGCAGCTTAACGGGGATGACGGGGTCTGAAGCTTTCTTT
>.|TRBJ2-3|.|TRBV19
CASIRWADTQYF
TGTGCCAGTATACGATGGGCAGATACGCAGTATTTT